The next 5 T cell receptor beta chains were all read from a single sample in a study of a mutant IDH1 vaccine in newly diagnosed glioma. Documented time point: week 5, during vaccination. A single vaccine dose contained 300 ug of mutant IDH1 20-mer peptide, and topical imiquimod was used with it. Sequencing used immunoSEQ multiplex PCR; TCRdb keeps in-frame clones, though not all of them. The table includes some 38,000 clones, about four fifths detected once. These receptors have no identified antigens. The sequences come from PBMCs, collected from a glioma patient whose treatment included an IDH1 peptide vaccine. The receptors were gathered from a middle-aged man with glioma.

This chain connects TRBV5-1 to TRBJ2-3; no clear D. This CDR3 is built from 16 residues. V was clipped by 6 bases and J by 0 bases, with 17 bases between them. Germline assignment: CDR1 SGHRS and CDR2 YFSETQ. The DNA of the CDR3 is TGCGCCAGCACCCTCCAGGACCCCACTAGCACAGATACGCAGTATTTT. Translating it yields CASTLQDPTSTDTQYF.

The J gene is TRBJ2-5, the V gene TRBV29-1; D perhaps matches TRBD1 (5 bases). The CDR3 covers 14 residues. The germline V gene has CDR1 SQVTM and CDR2 ANQGSEA. Deletions cut 0 bases from V and 5 bases from J, with 13 bases between. Here the CDR3 DNA reads TGCAGCGTTGAAGAAGGGGCAATAAAGGAGACCCAGTACTTC. This encodes CSVEEGAIKETQYF.

This chain uses TRBV9 with TRBJ2-2; 9 bases line up with TRBD1. The CDR3 totals 14 residues. Germline trimming cut 6 bases from V and 2 bases from J; bases unmatched to any gene: 2. From germline, CDR1 is SGDLS and CDR2 YYNGEE. CDR3 protein: CASKTGGNTGELFF. CDR3 nucleotides: TGTGCCAGCAAAACAGGGGGCAACACCGGGGAGCTGTTTTTT.

The chain uses TRBV5-1 and TRBJ2-2; D is unclear. The V end lost 0 bases, the J end lost 0 bases, and 9 bases lay between the germline ends. From germline, CDR1 is SGHRS and CDR2 YFSETQ. CDR3 length: 16 residues. The CDR3 nucleotides read TGCGCCAGCAGCTTGGTGGCAGGCCCGAACACCGGGGAGCTGTTTTTT. Its protein is CASSLVAGPNTGELFF.

This clone occurred a few times. The chain employs TRBV6-5 and TRBJ1-1; D not certain. CDR3 length: 13 amino acids. V lost 8 bases and J lost 2, with 12 bases in between. Germline CDR1 is MNHEY and CDR2 is SVGAGI. CDR3 sequence reads: CASRNDGNTEAFF. Written as DNA, the CDR3 is TGTGCCAGCCGCAATGACGGCAACACTGAAGCTTTCTTT.